These 32 T cell receptor beta chains were all obtained from the same sample, sequenced in a study of blood T cell repertoires in COVID-19. Clones were read by immunoSEQ multiplex PCR, and TCRdb kept only the in-frame ones, dropping some. The sample holds about 300,000 clones, about 90% seen once. Specimen: peripheral blood. These receptors came from a woman aged 45-65 years with COVID-19, enrolled during active disease.

The rearrangement joins TRBV10-1 to TRBJ2-3, with TRBD2 identical over 7 bases. The V segment lost 6 bases and the J segment 6 bases; nucleotides outside the gene matches: 6. The CDR3 has 13 amino acids. Germline V gives CDR1 WNHNN, CDR2 SYGVQD (reference sequence). This CDR3 reads CASRGGPGDTQYF. The DNA for the CDR3 is TGCGCCAGCAGGGGAGGGCCAGGGGATACGCAGTATTTT.

Only one count was recorded for this clone. This chain links TRBV18 with TRBJ1-4, with D perhaps TRBD1 (6 bases). This CDR3 is built from 14 residues. Trimming took off 3 bases at V and 7 bases at J, with 12 bases between the two ends. Germline CDR1 and CDR2: KGHSH and LQKENI. The CDR3 here is CASSPPGTPEKLFF. DNA of the CDR3: TGTGCCAGCTCACCTCCCGGGACACCTGAAAAACTGTTTTTT.

V is TRBV18 and J is TRBJ2-1; 8 nucleotides align to TRBD2. The CDR3 length is 16 residues. Trimming removed 3 bases from V and 0 bases from J; junction bases left unmatched: 4. CDR1 is KGHSH and CDR2 is LQKENI in the germline V gene. The CDR3 reads CASSPLSGSSYNEQFF. The CDR3 DNA is TGTGCCAGCTCACCCCTAAGCGGGAGCTCCTACAATGAGCAGTTCTTC.

V gene TRBV5-4 combines with J gene TRBJ1-1, with D possibly matching TRBD1 (6 bases). CDR3 length: 15 residues. The germline V and J ends were trimmed by 5 bases and 4 bases, with 18 bases remaining between them. Per the germline V gene, CDR1 is SGHNT and CDR2 is YYREEE (reference sequence). The CDR3 DNA reads TGTGCCAGCAGGGTGGGGACAACGTATCCCACTGAAGCTTTCTTT. Residues: CASRVGTTYPTEAFF.

The rearrangement uses TRBV30 and TRBJ1-2; 9 bases line up with TRBD1. Trimming took 4 bases from V and 8 from J; bases not matched to a gene: 8. The germline gives CDR1 GTSNPN, CDR2 SVGIG (reference sequence). This CDR3 spans 13 amino acids. The CDR3 is CAWNRGLRIGYTF. The CDR3 DNA is TGTGCCTGGAACAGGGGGCTCAGAATAGGCTACACCTTC. Looking up the rest from reference TRBV30 and TRBJ1-2 gives the full variable domain: SQTIHQWPATLVQPVGSPLSLECTVEGTSNPNLYWYRQAAGRGLQLLFYSVGIGQISSEVPQNLSASRPQDRQFILSSKKLLLSDSGFYLCAWNRGLRIGYTFGSGTRLTVV.

The V and J genes are TRBV4-2 and TRBJ2-2; the match to TRBD2 covers 11 bases. J lost 2 bases, V lost 1 base, and 6 bases had no gene match. The germline gives CDR1 LGHNA, CDR2 YNFKEQ. The CDR3 has 18 amino acids. CDR3: CASSQVLAGGRNTGELFF. For the CDR3, the DNA is TGTGCCAGCAGCCAAGTCTTAGCGGGAGGGCGTAACACCGGGGAGCTGTTTTTT.

The chain recombines TRBV25-1 with TRBJ2-7; D perhaps matches TRBD1 (6 bases). The CDR3 length is 14 residues. Germline lookup yields CDR1 MGHDK and CDR2 SYGVNS. The germline V and J ends were trimmed by 5 bases and 7 bases, with 18 bases remaining between them. CDR3 sequence (DNA): TGTGCCAGCAGTAGGGACACAAATTCGGGGGAGCAGTACTTC. Translation: CASSRDTNSGEQYF.

The rearrangement uses TRBV6-2 or TRBV6-3 and TRBJ2-2; D is undetermined. CDR1 is MNHEY and CDR2 is SVGEGT in the germline V gene. The CDR3 consists of 15 residues. V was shortened by 3 bases and J by 0 bases, with 8 bases between the two germline ends. In DNA form, the CDR3 reads TGTGCCAGCAGTTATCGGTTAGCGAACACCGGGGAGCTGTTTTTT. This encodes CASSYRLANTGELFF.

The rearrangement joins TRBV19 to TRBJ2-2, with D possibly being TRBD2 (6 bases). Looked up from germline, CDR1 is LNHDA and CDR2 is SQIVND (reference sequence). This CDR3 is 14 amino acids long. V shed 6 bases and J shed 5 bases, with 13 bases lying between them. CDR3 loop: CASSKPGRTGELFF. The CDR3, as DNA: TGTGCCAGTAGCAAACCCGGGAGAACCGGGGAGCTGTTTTTT.

This chain connects TRBV5-6 to TRBJ1-5; D is uncertain. Germline V lookup: CDR1 SGHDT, CDR2 YYEEEE. V lost 2 bases to trimming and J lost 3 bases, with 12 bases between them. CDR3 length equals 15 residues. The CDR3 sequence: CASSLRAGYNQPQHF. CDR3 nucleotide sequence: TGTGCCAGCAGCTTAAGGGCGGGTTACAATCAGCCCCAGCATTTT.

The chain joins TRBV10-3 to TRBJ1-5, with TRBD1 identical over 9 bases. V was pared by 4 bases and J by 7 bases, with 5 bases of the junction left unmatched. This CDR3 has 14 residues. Germline V CDR1 and CDR2: ENHRY, SYGVKD. The CDR3 bases are TGTGCCATCAGTGCACAGGGGGCACAGCAGCCCCAGCATTTT. Translating it yields CAISAQGAQQPQHF.

This chain uses TRBV7-2 with TRBJ2-1, with D unresolved. The CDR3 consists of 16 residues. The germline V gene has CDR1 SGHTA and CDR2 FQGNSA. V lost 1 base, J lost 0 bases, and 10 bases lay in between. The CDR3 nucleotides are TGTGCCAGCAGCTTAGTAGCCGTACTCTCCTACAATGAGCAGTTCTTC. This codes for CASSLVAVLSYNEQFF.

This sequence joins TRBV30 and TRBJ1-2, with a weak D call TRBD1 (6 bases). V lost 4 bases, J lost 8 bases, and 14 bases lay in between. The germline V gene encodes CDR1 GTSNPN and CDR2 SVGIG (reference sequence). CDR3 length equals 12 residues. DNA of the CDR3: TGTGCCTGGAACAGGGATGCTTACGGCTACACCTTC. This gives the protein CAWNRDAYGYTF.

The chain is built from TRBV11-2 and TRBJ2-2; tentatively, D is TRBD2 (6 bases). Germline assignment: CDR1 SGHAT and CDR2 FQNNGV. Trimming removed 5 bases from V and 6 bases from J, with 19 bases in between. This CDR3 is 16 amino acids long. This CDR3 is CASSPAAGPSSGELFF. As DNA, the CDR3 is TGTGCCAGCAGCCCCGCGGCGGGGCCGTCCTCCGGGGAGCTGTTTTTT. Full variable domain (rest looked up from reference TRBV11-2 and TRBJ2-2): EAGVAQSPRYKIIEKRQSVAFWCNPISGHATLYWYQQILGQGPKLLIQFQNNGVVDDSQLPKDRFSAERLKGVDSTLKIQPAKLEDSAVYLCASSPAAGPSSGELFFGEGSRLTVL.

The V call is TRBV2, the J call TRBJ1-1; TRBD1 might be the D (5 bases). Germline CDR1 is SNHLY and CDR2 is FYNNEI. V gave up 2 bases and J gave up 5 bases, with 12 bases separating them. CDR3 size: 14 residues. The CDR3 region has the DNA TGTGCCAGCAGTGAACCGCCAGGGCCGACTGAAGCTTTCTTT. Its protein product is CASSEPPGPTEAFF.

The gene calls are TRBV13 and TRBJ2-7; a weak D match, TRBD2 (6 bases). V lost 7 bases and J 2 bases, leaving 15 bases between the germline ends. Germline V gives CDR1 PRHDT, CDR2 FYEKMQ (reference sequence). The CDR3 covers 14 residues. The DNA of the CDR3 is TGTGCCAGCACCCGTTCCGGGAGCCCCTACGAGCAGTACTTC. Its protein is CASTRSGSPYEQYF.

As concerns this clone: One end of the junction varies from germline; a read error may be responsible. The J gene is TRBJ2-1, the V gene TRBV6-1; no clear D gene. This CDR3 spans 14 amino acids. Germline values: CDR1 MNHNS, CDR2 SASEGT. The CDR3 spells CAGSGPPQWNEQFF. In DNA, the CDR3 is TGTGCCGGCAGTGGTCCCCCCCAGTGGAATGAGCAGTTCTTC.

The rearrangement uses TRBV6-1 and TRBJ1-2; D possibly corresponds to TRBD1 (5 bases). V lost 1 base to trimming and J lost 4 bases, with 10 bases between them. From germline, CDR1 is MNHNS and CDR2 SASEGT. The CDR3 length is 14 residues. CDR3 coding DNA: TGTGCCAGCAGTGAAGGCACAGGCCTCTATGGCTACACCTTC. This encodes CASSEGTGLYGYTF.

This clone was recorded once. V is TRBV5-1 and J is TRBJ2-1; 10 nucleotides agree with TRBD2. The V gene's germline CDR1 is SGHRS and CDR2 YFSETQ. This CDR3 comprises 15 residues. Unmatched junction bases numbered 4, after V lost 4 bases and J lost 3 bases. The CDR3 reads CASSPSSGSYNEQFF. CDR3 sequence (DNA): TGCGCCAGCAGCCCATCTAGCGGGAGCTACAATGAGCAGTTCTTC.

This chain uses TRBV5-6 with TRBJ1-4; TRBD1 might be the D (5 bases). Trimming stripped 1 base from V and 0 bases from J, with 10 bases between. The CDR3 runs to 16 residues. Germline values: CDR1 SGHDT, CDR2 YYEEEE. The CDR3 is CASSLLGTATNEKLFF. CDR3 DNA: TGTGCCAGCAGCTTGCTCGGGACTGCAACTAATGAAAAACTGTTTTTT.

This chain joins TRBV2 and TRBJ2-1; 9 bases align to TRBD2. With V trimmed by 9 bases and J by 7 bases, 10 bases remained unmatched. The CDR3 is 14 amino acids. Germline V CDR1 and CDR2: SNHLY, FYNNEI. The CDR3 loop is CARTGLASFNEQFF. CDR3 sequence (DNA): TGTGCCAGAACCGGACTAGCGAGTTTTAATGAGCAGTTCTTC.

The chain is built from TRBV5-4 and TRBJ2-7; 13 bases fit TRBD2. The CDR3 runs to 15 residues. Germline CDR1 is SGHNT and CDR2 is YYREEE (reference sequence). Germline trimming cut 3 bases from V and 6 bases from J; bases unmatched to any gene: 6. Here the CDR3 DNA reads TGTGCCAGCAGCTCCGGACTAGCGGGAGTCCCCGAGCAGTACTTC. Translated, it gives CASSSGLAGVPEQYF.

The chain employs TRBV24-1 and TRBJ2-1; D is perhaps TRBD2 (6 bases). V was cut by 5 bases and J by 7 bases, with 11 bases left in between. CDR1 is KGHDR and CDR2 is SFDVKD in the germline V gene. The CDR3 is 13 amino acids. The chain's CDR3 is CATSASGVNEQFF. The CDR3 nucleotides are TGTGCCACCAGTGCGTCGGGAGTTAATGAGCAGTTCTTC.

J is TRBJ1-5 and V is TRBV7-9; unclear D gene. The CDR3 covers 14 residues. From germline, CDR1 is SEHNR and CDR2 FQNEAQ (reference sequence). The germline V and J ends were trimmed by 3 bases and 5 bases, with 11 bases remaining between them. CDR3 loop: CASSFLLPDQPQHF. For the CDR3, the DNA is TGTGCCAGCAGCTTCCTGTTACCGGATCAGCCCCAGCATTTT.

V gene TRBV11-3 combines with J gene TRBJ1-1; D not resolved. CDR3 length equals 14 residues. Deletions cut 5 bases from V and 0 bases from J, with 10 bases between. The germline V gene has CDR1 SGHNT and CDR2 YENEEA. CDR3 in DNA: TGTGCCAGCAGCCCGAGGTATATGAACACTGAAGCTTTCTTT. This translates into CASSPRYMNTEAFF.

The rearrangement joins TRBV19 to TRBJ2-3; D may be TRBD2 (6 bases). Trimming removed 3 bases at V and 2 bases at J, with 21 bases between. The germline V gene has CDR1 LNHDA and CDR2 SQIVND (reference sequence). The length of the CDR3 is 18 residues. The CDR3 coding sequence is TGTGCCAGTAGTATCCCCCTCGGGGGTAGCGCGTCCACAGATACGCAGTATTTT. Amino acid sequence: CASSIPLGGSASTDTQYF. Full variable domain (missing parts from reference TRBV19 and TRBJ2-3): DGGITQSPKYLFRKEGQNVTLSCEQNLNHDAMYWYRQDPGQGLRLIYYSQIVNDFQKGDIAEGYSVSREKKESFPLTVTSAQKNPTAFYLCASSIPLGGSASTDTQYFGPGTRLTVL.

The rearrangement links TRBV11-3 to TRBJ2-2; TRBD2 matches at 7 bases. Germline values: CDR1 SGHNT, CDR2 YENEEA. The CDR3 extends over 14 amino acids. Trimming cost V 5 bases and J 5 bases; bases outside gene matches: 5. DNA for the CDR3: TGTGCCAGCAGCCCGAGACTAGCTACCGGGGAGCTGTTTTTT. This codes for CASSPRLATGELFF.

Only a few counts were recorded for this clone. In DNA form, the CDR3 reads TGTGCCAGCAGTTTAGGGACAGGGTACAATGAGCAGTTCTTC. Amino acids: CASSLGTGYNEQFF. The chain is built from TRBV27 and TRBJ2-1, with 9 bases that match TRBD1. CDR1 MNHEY and CDR2 SMNVEV come from the germline V gene (reference sequence). CDR3 length equals 14 residues. With 2 bases clipped from V and 4 bases from J, the junction kept 0 bases outside the gene matches.

The J gene is TRBJ2-5, the V gene TRBV21-1; the DNA was not compared with TRBD1, the D call given in the table. TRBV21-1 is a listed pseudogene. CDR3 size: 14 residues. The CDR3 spells CASSKDRGLKTQYF. As DNA, the CDR3 is TGTGCCAGCAGCAAAGACAGGGGGCTCAAGACCCAGTACTTC.

This sequence joins TRBV12-5 and TRBJ1-2, with D perhaps TRBD1 (5 bases). Looked up from germline, CDR1 is LGHNT and CDR2 is FRNRAP. The CDR3 has 13 residues. Trimming left V 0 bases short and J 8 bases short, with 10 bases between. CDR3 sequence: CASGLVGQGGYTF. DNA of the CDR3: TGTGCTAGTGGTTTGGTAGGTCAGGGCGGCTACACCTTC.

This rearrangement joins TRBV4-2 to TRBJ2-1, with 10 bases identical to TRBD2. J was trimmed by 0 bases and V by 1 base; bases with no gene match: 6. The CDR3 is 18 amino acids. Germline loops: CDR1 LGHNA, CDR2 YNFKEQ. Here the CDR3 reads CASSQGLAGASSYNEQFF. As DNA, the CDR3 is TGTGCCAGCAGCCAAGGGCTAGCGGGGGCGAGCTCCTACAATGAGCAGTTCTTC.

A single count supports this clone. J is TRBJ2-3 and V is TRBV3-1 (or the pseudogene TRBV3-2); TRBD2 matches 11 bases. V lost 4 bases and J lost 0; bases outside the gene matches: 12. Germline CDR1 reads LGHDT; CDR2 reads YNNKEL (reference sequence). The CDR3 consists of 19 residues. CDR3 DNA sequence: TGTGCCAGCAGCCGAACCCTGGGACTAGCGGTATCTAGCACAGATACGCAGTATTTT. Protein sequence: CASSRTLGLAVSSTDTQYF.